Listed here are 25 T cell receptor beta chains from one sample, sequenced in a study of blood T cell repertoires in COVID-19. Repertoires were generated with immunoSEQ multiplex PCR, while TCRdb's copy carries only in-frame clones and drops some. The sample contains some 250,000 clones, about 68% of which appear only once. The sequencing input was peripheral blood. The receptors derive from a woman older than 75 with acute or convalescent COVID-19.

This clone has more than one count but fewer than ten. The chain recombines TRBV19 with TRBJ2-1; tentative D call: TRBD2 (6 bases). With 7 bases removed from V and 3 bases from J, the gap between germline ends came to 13 bases. The germline CDR1 and CDR2 sequences are LNHDA and SQIVND (reference sequence). The CDR3 is 14 amino acids. The chain's CDR3 is CASKQRAYYNEQFF. The CDR3 nucleotides are TGTGCCAGTAAACAGCGGGCATACTACAATGAGCAGTTCTTC.

This clone was seen only a few times. The chain combines TRBV10-3 with TRBJ1-1, with 7 nucleotides matching TRBD1. This CDR3 spans 14 amino acids. CDR1 and CDR2 (germline): ENHRY, SYGVKD. J gave up 5 bases and V 2 bases, and 5 bases lay outside the gene matches. The CDR3 loop reads CAISEVTGKTEAFF. The DNA for the CDR3 is TGTGCCATCAGTGAGGTGACAGGGAAAACTGAAGCTTTCTTT.

The V gene is TRBV6-2 or TRBV6-3, the J gene TRBJ1-5, with 7 nucleotides matching TRBD1. The CDR3 totals 18 residues. In germline, CDR1 is MNHEY, CDR2 SVGEGT. Trimming took 0 bases from V and 3 from J; bases not matched to a gene: 11. The CDR3 region is CASSYSNVQQGHNQPQHF. Written as DNA, the CDR3 is TGTGCCAGCAGTTACTCGAACGTGCAACAGGGGCACAATCAGCCCCAGCATTTT.

The V and J genes are TRBV3-1 (or the pseudogene TRBV3-2) and TRBJ1-2; 10 nucleotides align to TRBD1. V lost 3 bases to trimming and J lost 8 bases; unmatched junction nucleotides: 3. The CDR3 spans 13 residues. Looked up from germline, CDR1 is LGHDT and CDR2 is YNNKEL (reference sequence). The CDR3 coding sequence is TGTGCCAGCAGCCAGGGACAGGGGAGGGGCTACACCTTC. It encodes CASSQGQGRGYTF.

About this clone: The sample has other DNA sequences that encode this CDR3 too. The V gene is TRBV3-1 (or the pseudogene TRBV3-2), the J gene TRBJ1-3, with TRBD1 matching 8 bases. V lost 4 bases and J lost 0; bases outside the gene matches: 5. The germline gives CDR1 LGHDT, CDR2 YNNKEL (reference sequence). The CDR3 is 16 residues long. CDR3 coding DNA: TGTGCCAGCAGCCTGGGGACAGGCGTCTCTGGAAACACCATATATTTT. Translated, it gives CASSLGTGVSGNTIYF.

The chain is built from TRBV5-1 and TRBJ2-5; 9 bases line up with TRBD2. The germline gives CDR1 SGHRS, CDR2 YFSETQ. The ends lost 4 bases at V and 5 bases at J; junction bases unmatched: 6. CDR3 length: 14 amino acids. In DNA form, the CDR3 reads TGCGCCAGCAGCGGCGCGGGGGGGCGTGAGACCCAGTACTTC. As protein: CASSGAGGRETQYF.

The chain has TRBV10-3 and TRBJ2-3, with D perhaps TRBD1 or TRBD2 (6 bases each). The CDR3 is 13 amino acids. Germline V gene data show CDR1 as ENHRY and CDR2 as SYGVKD. V was clipped by 8 bases and J by 2 bases, with 11 bases between them. The DNA for the CDR3 is TGTGCCATCGGTGGGGGGCCCACAGATACGCAGTATTTT. Amino acids: CAIGGGPTDTQYF.

The chain links TRBV25-1 to TRBJ2-1; 11 bases map to TRBD2. CDR1 MGHDK and CDR2 SYGVNS come from the germline V gene. This CDR3 is 16 amino acids long. V lost 0 bases to trimming and J lost 7 bases; unmatched junction nucleotides: 5. CDR3 in amino acids: CASSEYRLAGLNEQFF. CDR3 sequence (DNA): TGTGCCAGCAGTGAATATAGACTAGCGGGACTGAATGAGCAGTTCTTC.

J is TRBJ2-1 and V is TRBV11-3; 8 positions agree with TRBD2. In germline, CDR1 is SGHNT, CDR2 YENEEA. The CDR3 extends over 15 amino acids. The ends lost 1 base at V and 1 base at J; junction bases unmatched: 0. The CDR3 is CASSLVAGSYNEQFF. CDR3 DNA sequence: TGTGCCAGCAGCTTAGTAGCGGGGTCCTACAATGAGCAGTTCTTC.

This chain links TRBV5-4 with TRBJ2-7, with D possibly matching TRBD2 (5 bases). Trimming took off 2 bases at V and 0 bases at J, with 15 bases between the two ends. There are 16 residues in the CDR3. Per germline, CDR1 SGHNT and CDR2 YYREEE (reference sequence). The chain's CDR3 is CASSFSGGLSSYEQYF. The DNA of the CDR3 is TGTGCCAGCAGCTTTTCGGGCGGGCTTAGCTCCTACGAGCAGTACTTC.

The rearrangement links TRBV27 to TRBJ1-1; TRBD1 agrees at 8 bases. In germline, CDR1 is MNHEY, CDR2 SMNVEV (reference sequence). Germline trimming cut 4 bases from V and 4 bases from J; bases unmatched to any gene: 2. CDR3 length: 13 residues. The CDR3 loop is CASSWGQATEAFF. CDR3 nucleotide sequence: TGTGCCAGCAGTTGGGGACAGGCCACTGAAGCTTTCTTT.

This clone was recorded only once. The V gene is TRBV18, the J gene TRBJ2-2; D may be TRBD2 (6 bases). The V end lost 2 bases, the J end lost 4 bases, and 11 bases lay between the germline ends. This CDR3 spans 15 amino acids. In germline, CDR1 is KGHSH, CDR2 LQKENI. The CDR3 sequence is CASSPYETSTGELFF. CDR3 DNA: TGTGCCAGCTCACCATATGAGACTAGCACCGGGGAGCTGTTTTTT.

This clone was counted only a few times. V and J are TRBV4-3 and TRBJ2-3; 10 bases align to TRBD2. This CDR3 spans 16 amino acids. V dropped 1 base and J dropped 2; count of bases not matched to a gene: 3. Germline V lookup: CDR1 LGHNA, CDR2 YSLEER. CDR3 amino acids: CASSQVSGGVTDTQYF. CDR3 coding DNA: TGCGCCAGCAGCCAAGTAAGCGGGGGGGTCACAGATACGCAGTATTTT.

This clone was seen just once. J is TRBJ2-2 and V is TRBV7-8; a possible D gene is TRBD2 (6 bases). Looked up from germline, CDR1 is SGHVS and CDR2 is FQNEAQ. CDR3 length equals 16 residues. Trimming pared 5 bases from V and 2 bases from J, leaving 15 bases between. The CDR3 bases are TGTGCCAGCAGCCCCAGGAGGGCAGCTAACACCGGGGAGCTGTTTTTT. Translating gives CASSPRRAANTGELFF. Using reference TRBV7-8 and TRBJ2-2 for the parts outside the CDR3, the full variable domain is GAGVSQSPRYKVAKRGQDVALRCDPISGHVSLFWYQQALGQGPEFLTYFQNEAQLDKSGLPSDRFFAERPEGSVSTLKIQRTQQEDSAVYLCASSPRRAANTGELFFGEGSRLTVL.

J is TRBJ1-1 and V is TRBV6-5, with D uncertain. The CDR3 consists of 13 residues. From germline, CDR1 is MNHEY and CDR2 SVGAGI. Deletions cut 6 bases from V and 2 bases from J, with 10 bases between. The CDR3 sequence: CASRLDGNTEAFF. The CDR3 nucleotides read TGTGCCAGCAGACTAGACGGAAACACTGAAGCTTTCTTT.

The chain links TRBV28 to TRBJ1-2; TRBD1 matches 8 bases. This CDR3 has 12 amino acids. V was clipped by 7 bases and J by 4 bases; unmatched bases: 2. Germline values: CDR1 MDHEN, CDR2 SYDVKM. For the CDR3, the DNA is TGTGCCAGCACGGACAGGGCCTATGGCTACACCTTC. This codes for CASTDRAYGYTF.

The chain employs TRBV6-5 and TRBJ1-6, with D perhaps matching TRBD1 (6 bases). CDR1 MNHEY and CDR2 SVGAGI come from the germline V gene. V gave up 6 bases and J gave up 7 bases, with 13 bases separating them. The CDR3 runs to 14 residues. CDR3 in amino acids: CASRWSGDNSPLHF. CDR3 bases: TGTGCCAGCAGGTGGTCAGGGGACAATTCACCCCTCCACTTT.

The chain joins TRBV25-1 to TRBJ2-2; the match to TRBD2 covers 7 bases. The germline V gene encodes CDR1 MGHDK and CDR2 SYGVNS. V shed 1 base, J shed 6 bases, and the junction held 5 bases outside the gene matches. The CDR3 spans 15 residues. The CDR3, as DNA: TGTGCCAGCAGTGAATGGGGGGGAGAGGCCGGGGAGCTGTTTTTT. It encodes CASSEWGGEAGELFF.

This chain connects TRBV9 to TRBJ1-3; D is unresolved. Trimming removed 3 bases at V and 0 bases at J, with 10 bases between. CDR1 is SGDLS and CDR2 is YYNGEE in the germline V gene. The CDR3 is 15 amino acids. CDR3 nucleotide sequence: TGTGCCAGCAGCGCACAGCTCCACTCTGGAAACACCATATATTTT. Its protein product is CASSAQLHSGNTIYF.

The V and J genes are TRBV19 and TRBJ2-3; TRBD1 matches 11 bases. From germline, CDR1 is LNHDA and CDR2 SQIVND (reference sequence). The CDR3 has 14 amino acids. V was clipped by 9 bases and J by 5 bases; unmatched bases: 7. The CDR3: CASQPGQGGDTQYF. DNA for the CDR3: TGTGCCAGCCAACCGGGACAGGGGGGAGATACGCAGTATTTT.

The chain has TRBV27 and TRBJ1-5; 9 nucleotides agree with TRBD1. V lost 6 bases, J lost 3 bases, and 9 bases stayed unmatched. In germline, CDR1 is MNHEY, CDR2 SMNVEV (reference sequence). The CDR3 has 16 amino acids. The CDR3 here is CASSPLDRGSNQPQHF. The DNA of the CDR3 is TGTGCCAGCAGCCCCCTGGACAGGGGCTCCAATCAGCCCCAGCATTTT.

With regard to this clone: Other nucleotide sequences from this sample produce the same CDR3. This sequence joins TRBV3-1 (or the pseudogene TRBV3-2) and TRBJ1-3, with D possibly TRBD1 on 5 matching bases. Trimming pared 2 bases from V and 1 base from J, leaving 6 bases between. The CDR3 contains 14 residues. Germline V CDR1 and CDR2: LGHDT, YNNKEL (reference sequence). CDR3: CASSQSGSGNTIYF. The DNA for the CDR3 is TGTGCCAGCAGCCAATCAGGGTCTGGAAACACCATATATTTT.

This sequence joins TRBV6-1 and TRBJ1-1; the D is unclear. There are 12 residues in the CDR3. Germline-derived CDR1 and CDR2 are MNHNS and SASEGT. V gave up 2 bases and J gave up 3 bases, with 4 bases separating them. The CDR3: CASSESYTEAFF. CDR3 sequence (DNA): TGTGCCAGCAGTGAAAGCTACACTGAAGCTTTCTTT.

A few counts support this clone. The genes are TRBV18 and TRBJ2-5; no firm D call. CDR3 length: 12 residues. The V and J ends lost 6 bases and 2 bases respectively, with 7 bases between them. Germline V gene sequence: CDR1 KGHSH, CDR2 LQKENI. CDR3 sequence (DNA): TGTGCCAGCTCTAGAACGCAAGAGACCCAGTACTTC. The encoded protein is CASSRTQETQYF.

As concerns this clone: Other DNA sequences from this sample encode an identical CDR3 as well. V is TRBV20-1 and J is TRBJ1-2, with 8 bases aligning to TRBD1. In germline, CDR1 is DFQATT, CDR2 SNEGSKA (reference sequence). V was clipped by 3 bases and J by 8 bases; unmatched bases: 2. This CDR3 has 11 residues. The CDR3 is CSASAGGGYTF. DNA of the CDR3: TGCAGTGCTAGCGCAGGGGGCGGCTACACCTTC.